This is a list of T cell receptor beta chains from one sample in a study of cytomegalovirus exposure and HLA in healthy donors. TCRdb's table, derived via immunoSEQ multiplex PCR, lists solely in-frame clones and lacks some. Here the sample spans roughly 200,000 clones, around 78% being singletons. Specimen: PBMCs. The receptors originated from a woman aged 25 to 39 in good health and CMV-seropositive. CDR3s include the opening cysteine and the closing phenylalanine or tryptophan. Each record gives: D gene, V gene, J gene, clone size, CDR3 protein, CDR3 DNA. A D gene is named only where the DNA matches it firmly. Size is stated for part of the rows, as once, few or many counts, or as a class when the clone is expanded.

NA,TRBV9,TRBJ2-2,NA,CASSVLEPGRGGELFF,TGTGCCAGCAGCGTCCTAGAGCCAGGGCGCGGCGGGGAGCTGTTTTTT
TRBD1,TRBV5-1,TRBJ2-5,NA,CASSLGQGAVETQYF,TGCGCCAGCAGCTTAGGACAGGGGGCGGTGGAGACCCAGTACTTC
NA,TRBV19,TRBJ1-3,NA,CASRGLRNTIYF,TGTGCCAGCAGGGGATTGAGAAACACCATATATTTT
TRBD1,TRBV6-1,TRBJ1-5,NA,CASSGDRGSRIYSNQPQHF,TGTGCCAGCAGTGGGGACAGGGGGTCAAGAATCTATAGCAATCAGCCCCAGCATTTT
NA,TRBV5-1,TRBJ1-2,few,CASSLARTGYGYTF,TGCGCCAGCAGCTTGGCGAGAACCGGCTATGGCTACACCTTC
TRBD1,TRBV7-8,TRBJ2-7,NA,CASSLSGTANYEQYF,TGTGCCAGCAGCTTATCGGGGACAGCTAACTACGAGCAGTACTTC
NA,TRBV5-1,TRBJ1-2,NA,CASSFGQSDLAGYTF,TGCGCCAGCAGCTTTGGACAGAGCGACCTAGCCGGCTACACCTTC
NA,TRBV5-1,TRBJ1-1,NA,CASSLAEGDTEAFF,TGCGCCAGCAGCTTGGCCGAAGGGGACACTGAAGCTTTCTTT
TRBD1,TRBV19,TRBJ1-4,NA,CASSDRGRDSNEKLFF,TGTGCCAGTAGTGATCGGGGTCGGGACAGCAATGAAAAACTGTTTTTT
TRBD1,TRBV11-3,TRBJ2-5,NA,CASSLGGTDQETQYF,TGTGCCAGCAGCTTAGGAGGGACAGACCAAGAGACCCAGTACTTC
NA,TRBV6-5,TRBJ1-4,NA,CASKRATNEKLFF,TGTGCCAGCAAGCGGGCAACTAATGAAAAACTGTTTTTT
TRBD1,TRBV30,TRBJ1-5,NA,CAWSVAGVGTGDQPQHF,TGTGCCTGGAGTGTTGCCGGGGTGGGGACAGGGGATCAGCCCCAGCATTTT
NA,TRBV28,TRBJ1-1,NA,CASSSSTPNTEAFF,TGTGCCAGCAGCTCCTCCACACCGAACACTGAAGCTTTCTTT
NA,TRBV6-4,TRBJ2-1,NA,CASSQGGATYNEQFF,TGTGCCAGCAGTCAAGGCGGGGCCACCTACAATGAGCAGTTCTTC
NA,TRBV28,TRBJ2-3,NA,CASLSPVRDTQYF,TGTGCCAGCCTTTCTCCAGTGAGGGATACGCAGTATTTT